The present TCR beta chain was sequenced within a study of immune evolution from preneoplasia to lung adenocarcinoma. With 2 bases clipped from V and 2 bases from J, the junction kept 15 bases outside the gene matches. CDR3 length: 18 amino acids. Germline V gene lookup returns CDR1 GTSNPN and CDR2 SVGIG (reference sequence). Resections took place in Japan or China from about 2014 to 2017. Two lung cancer pathologists independently confirmed each histologic diagnosis. This table comes from immunoSEQ multiplex PCR, and its TCRdb copy is limited to in-frame clones, with some not included. The table records several thousand clones, about 84% of them present only once. Study-level results: Normal lung had the highest top T cell clone frequencies.

On this clone: Its antigen is as yet unknown.

This clonotype originated in a person between 65 and 80 years old with lung adenocarcinoma. The sequencing input was FFPE adjacent normal lung tissue. The rearrangement joins TRBV30 to TRBJ2-5; 9 nucleotides agree with TRBD1. CDR3 in amino acids: CAWSSIGGDRAFQETQYF. CDR3 in DNA: TGTGCCTGGAGTAGTATAGGTGGGGACAGGGCCTTTCAAGAGACCCAGTACTTC.